A selection of T cell receptor beta chains follows, all from one sample in a study of a mutant IDH1 vaccine in newly diagnosed glioma. The data were produced by immunoSEQ multiplex PCR, yet TCRdb's version contains in-frame clones alone and is incomplete. The sample has 80,000 to 100,000 clones, approximately 80% seen once. Sequenced material: PBMCs, taken from a glioma patient treated with radiotherapy, temozolomide or both. Receptors were obtained from a man aged 40-49 years with glioma. Some clones in this sample may be carry-over from other donors' samples. Both conserved end residues are part of each CDR3. Fields, in order: clone size, J gene, D gene, V gene, CDR3 protein, CDR3 DNA. The D gene is left open where the match is weak. Clone size, where shown, is once, few, many, or a class for clones that have expanded.

medium-sized,TRBJ2-4,NA,TRBV5-8,CASSPGAGQNIQYF,TGTGCCAGCAGCCCGGGGGCGGGGCAAAACATTCAGTACTTC
NA,TRBJ2-7,NA,TRBV7-6,CATPKVRGFNYEQYF,TGTGCCACCCCGAAAGTGCGTGGGTTCAACTACGAGCAGTACTTC
NA,TRBJ1-6,NA,TRBV10-1,CASSESVGEGNSPLHF,TGCGCCAGCAGTGAGTCGGTAGGGGAGGGGAATTCACCCCTCCACTTT
NA,TRBJ1-6,NA,TRBV18,CASSRSGASYNSPLHF,TGTGCCAGCTCAAGGTCAGGAGCCTCCTATAATTCACCCCTCCACTTT
NA,TRBJ1-1,NA,TRBV10-3,CAISEVRANTEAFF,TGTGCCATCAGTGAGGTCAGGGCGAACACTGAAGCTTTCTTT
NA,TRBJ2-7,TRBD1,TRBV7-2,CASSPARGQGANEQYF,TGTGCCAGCAGCCCCGCCCGGGGACAGGGGGCCAACGAGCAGTACTTC
NA,TRBJ2-5,NA,TRBV5-1,CASSLIGSGETQYF,TGCGCCAGCAGCTTGATCGGGAGTGGAGAGACCCAGTACTTC
NA,TRBJ2-3,NA,TRBV18,CASSFTTDTQYF,TGTGCCAGCTCATTCACCACAGATACGCAGTATTTT
few,TRBJ1-5,NA,TRBV30,CAWGRAANQPQHF,TGTGCCTGGGGGAGGGCGGCCAATCAGCCCCAGCATTTT
NA,TRBJ2-7,NA,TRBV23-1,CASTPTGEQYF,TGCGCCAGCACTCCGACGGGAGAGCAGTACTTC
few,TRBJ1-2,NA,TRBV4-2,CASSLEGYGYTF,TGTGCCAGCAGCCTTGAGGGCTATGGCTACACCTTC
NA,TRBJ2-1,TRBD2,TRBV19,CASSIVGGGYNEQFF,TGTGCCAGTAGTATTGTGGGGGGGGGCTACAATGAGCAGTTCTTC
NA,TRBJ1-3,TRBD1,TRBV11-2,CASSARDSSSGNTIYF,TGTGCCAGCAGCGCGCGGGACAGTAGCTCTGGAAACACCATATATTTT
NA,TRBJ1-5,NA,TRBV5-4,CASSLGVDGNQPQHF,TGTGCCAGCAGCTTGGGGGTGGATGGCAATCAGCCCCAGCATTTT
NA,TRBJ1-1,NA,TRBV5-4,CASRGDLDSEAFF,TGTGCCAGCAGGGGAGACTTAGACTCTGAAGCTTTCTTT
NA,TRBJ1-1,TRBD1,TRBV25-1,CASSPPRDRATEAFF,TGTGCCAGCAGTCCTCCCCGGGACAGGGCTACTGAAGCTTTCTTT
NA,TRBJ2-5,NA,TRBV2,CASSEERGRQETQYF,TGTGCCAGCAGTGAAGAAAGGGGCCGGCAAGAGACCCAGTACTTC